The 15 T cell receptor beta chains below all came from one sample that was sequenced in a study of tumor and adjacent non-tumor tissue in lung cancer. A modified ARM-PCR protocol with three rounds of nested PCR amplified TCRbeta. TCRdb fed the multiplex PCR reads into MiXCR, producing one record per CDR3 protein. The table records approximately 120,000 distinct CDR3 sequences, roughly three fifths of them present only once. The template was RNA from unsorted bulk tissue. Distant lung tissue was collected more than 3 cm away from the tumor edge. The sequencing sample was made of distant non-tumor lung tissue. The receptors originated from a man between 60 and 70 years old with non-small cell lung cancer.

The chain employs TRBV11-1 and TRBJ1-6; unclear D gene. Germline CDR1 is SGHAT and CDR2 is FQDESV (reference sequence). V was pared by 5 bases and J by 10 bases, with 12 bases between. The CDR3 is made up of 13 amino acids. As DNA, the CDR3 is TGTGCCAGCAGCCCGGAGACGTTATCACCCCTCCACTTT. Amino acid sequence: CASSPETLSPLHF.

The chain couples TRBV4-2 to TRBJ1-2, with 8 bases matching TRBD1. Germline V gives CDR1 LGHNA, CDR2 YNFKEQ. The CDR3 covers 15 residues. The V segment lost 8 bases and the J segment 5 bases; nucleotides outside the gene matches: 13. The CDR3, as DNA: TGTGCCAGCCAGATACAGGGGGACGAAGGATATGGCTACACCTTC. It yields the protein CASQIQGDEGYGYTF.

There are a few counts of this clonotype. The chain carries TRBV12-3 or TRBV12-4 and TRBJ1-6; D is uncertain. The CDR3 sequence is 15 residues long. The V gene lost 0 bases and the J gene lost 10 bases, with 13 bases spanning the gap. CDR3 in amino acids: CASSLARGVGSPLHF. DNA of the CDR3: TGTGCCAGCAGTTTAGCGCGCGGGGTCGGGTCACCCCTCCACTTT.

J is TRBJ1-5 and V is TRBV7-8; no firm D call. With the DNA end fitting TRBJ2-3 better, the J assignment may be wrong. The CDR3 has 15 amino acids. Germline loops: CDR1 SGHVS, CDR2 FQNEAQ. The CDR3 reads CANSPLNAEYQPQYF. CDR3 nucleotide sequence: TGTGCCAATAGCCCCCTGAACGCTGAGTATCAGCCCCAGTATTTT.

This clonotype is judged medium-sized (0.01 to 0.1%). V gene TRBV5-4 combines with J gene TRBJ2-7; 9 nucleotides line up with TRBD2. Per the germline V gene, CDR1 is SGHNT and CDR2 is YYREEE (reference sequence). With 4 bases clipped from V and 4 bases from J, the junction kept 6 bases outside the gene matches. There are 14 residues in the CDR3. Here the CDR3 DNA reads TGTGCCAGCAGCCCCACAGCGGGAGGTTACGAGCAGTACTTC. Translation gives CASSPTAGGYEQYF. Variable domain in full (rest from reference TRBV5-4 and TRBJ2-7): ETGVTQSPTHLIKTRGQQVTLRCSSQSGHNTVSWYQQALGQGPQFIFQYYREEENGRGNFPPRFSGLQFPNYSSELNVNALELDDSALYLCASSPTAGGYEQYFGPGTRLTVT.

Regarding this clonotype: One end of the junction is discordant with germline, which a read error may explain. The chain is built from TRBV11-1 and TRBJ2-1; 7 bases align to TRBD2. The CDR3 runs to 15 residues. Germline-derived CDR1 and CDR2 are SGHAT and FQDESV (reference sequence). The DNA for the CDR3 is TGTGCCAGCATCTTGACGGGAGGATCCTACAATGAGCGGTTCTTC. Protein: CASILTGGSYNERFF.

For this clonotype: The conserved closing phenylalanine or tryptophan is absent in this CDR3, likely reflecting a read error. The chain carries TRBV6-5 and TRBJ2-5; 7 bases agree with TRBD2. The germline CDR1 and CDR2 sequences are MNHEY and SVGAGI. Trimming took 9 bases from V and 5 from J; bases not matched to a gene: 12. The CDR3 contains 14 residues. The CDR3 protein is CASRGTWGGETQYL. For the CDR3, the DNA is TGTGCCAGTAGGGGCACTTGGGGGGGGGAGACCCAGTACTTG.

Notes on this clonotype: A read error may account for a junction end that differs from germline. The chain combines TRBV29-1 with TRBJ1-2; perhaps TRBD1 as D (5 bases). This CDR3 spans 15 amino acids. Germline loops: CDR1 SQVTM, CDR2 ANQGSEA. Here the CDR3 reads CTVDIGHGLAYGYTF. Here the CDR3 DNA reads TGTACCGTTGACATCGGACATGGATTAGCCTATGGCTACACCTTC.

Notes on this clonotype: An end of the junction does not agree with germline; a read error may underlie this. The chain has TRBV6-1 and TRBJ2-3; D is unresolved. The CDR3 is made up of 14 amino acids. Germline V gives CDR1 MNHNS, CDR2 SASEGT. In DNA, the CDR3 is TGTGCCCGCAGTGTTACCGCGTCCACAGATACGCAATATTTT. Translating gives CARSVTASTDTQYF.

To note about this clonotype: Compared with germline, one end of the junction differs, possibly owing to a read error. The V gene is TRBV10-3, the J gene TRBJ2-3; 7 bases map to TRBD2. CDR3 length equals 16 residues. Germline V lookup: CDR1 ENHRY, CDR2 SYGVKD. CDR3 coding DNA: TGTGCCACCAGTGCTGGGGCTAGCGGAGGGTCAGATACGCAGTATTTT. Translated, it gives CATSAGASGGSDTQYF.

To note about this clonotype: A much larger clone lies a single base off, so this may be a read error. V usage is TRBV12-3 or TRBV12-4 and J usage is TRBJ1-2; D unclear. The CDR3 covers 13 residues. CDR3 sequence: CATSAPLTYGYTF. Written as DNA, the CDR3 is TGTGCCACCAGTGCCCCCTTAACCTATGGCTACACCTTC.

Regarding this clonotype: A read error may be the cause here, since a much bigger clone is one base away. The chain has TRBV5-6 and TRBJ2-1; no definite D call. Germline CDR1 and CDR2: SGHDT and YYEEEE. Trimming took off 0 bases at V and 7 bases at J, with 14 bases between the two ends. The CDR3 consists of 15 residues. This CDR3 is CASSLGHLGSNEQFF. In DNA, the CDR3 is TGTGCCAGCAGCTTGGGACACCTAGGATCAAATGAGCAGTTCTTC.

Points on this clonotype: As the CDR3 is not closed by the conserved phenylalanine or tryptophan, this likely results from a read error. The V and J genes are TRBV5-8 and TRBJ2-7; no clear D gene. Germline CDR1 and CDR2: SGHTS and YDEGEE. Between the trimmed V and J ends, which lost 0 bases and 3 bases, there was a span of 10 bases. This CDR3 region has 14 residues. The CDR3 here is CASSLGRNIYEQYL. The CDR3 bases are TGTGCCAGCAGCTTGGGACGGAATATCTACGAGCAGTACCTC.

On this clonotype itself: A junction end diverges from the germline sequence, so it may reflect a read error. The DNA for the CDR3 is TGCAGCGTTGAAGGCATGACGAACACCGGGGAGCTGGTTTTT. It translates to CSVEGMTNTGELVF. The chain has TRBV29-1 and TRBJ2-2; weak D call: TRBD2 (5 bases). The CDR3 consists of 14 residues. The V gene's germline CDR1 is SQVTM and CDR2 ANQGSEA.

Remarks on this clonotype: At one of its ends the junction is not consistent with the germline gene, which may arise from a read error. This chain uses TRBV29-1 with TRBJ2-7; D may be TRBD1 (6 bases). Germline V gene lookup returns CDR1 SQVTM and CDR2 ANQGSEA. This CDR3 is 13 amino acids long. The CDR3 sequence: CCVGRQGSHERYF. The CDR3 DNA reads TGCTGCGTTGGAAGGCAGGGGTCCCACGAGCGGTACTTC.